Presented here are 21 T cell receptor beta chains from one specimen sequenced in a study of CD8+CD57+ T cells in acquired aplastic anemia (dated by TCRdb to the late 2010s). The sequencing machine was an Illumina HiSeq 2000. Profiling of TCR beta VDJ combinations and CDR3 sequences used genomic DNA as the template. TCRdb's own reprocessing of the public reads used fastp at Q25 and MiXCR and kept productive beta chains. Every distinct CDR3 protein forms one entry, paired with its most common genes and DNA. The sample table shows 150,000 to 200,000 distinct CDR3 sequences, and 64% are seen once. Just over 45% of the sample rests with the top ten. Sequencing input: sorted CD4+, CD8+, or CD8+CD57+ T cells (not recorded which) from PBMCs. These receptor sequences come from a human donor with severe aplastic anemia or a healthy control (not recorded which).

The DNA of the CDR3 is TGCAGTGCTAGCGACAGGGGAAACTCCTACAATGAGCAGTTCTTC. It translates to CSASDRGNSYNEQFF. The chain employs TRBV20-1 and TRBJ2-1, with 8 bases lining up with TRBD1. Per the germline V gene, CDR1 is DFQATT and CDR2 is SNEGSKA (reference sequence). This CDR3 contains 15 residues. With V trimmed by 3 bases and J by 0 bases, 4 bases remained unmatched.

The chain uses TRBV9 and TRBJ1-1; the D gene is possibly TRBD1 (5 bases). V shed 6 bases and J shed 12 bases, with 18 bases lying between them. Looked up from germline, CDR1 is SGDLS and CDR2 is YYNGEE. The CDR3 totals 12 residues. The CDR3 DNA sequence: TGTGCCAGCAAAGGGGCCGGCAGTTCGACTTTCTTT. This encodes CASKGAGSSTFF.

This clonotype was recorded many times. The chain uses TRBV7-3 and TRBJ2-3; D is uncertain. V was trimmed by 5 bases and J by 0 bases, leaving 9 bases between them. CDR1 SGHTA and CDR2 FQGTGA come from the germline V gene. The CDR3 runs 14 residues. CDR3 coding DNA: TGTGCCAGCAGCCTCACCGGGAGCACAGATACGCAGTATTTT. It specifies CASSLTGSTDTQYF.

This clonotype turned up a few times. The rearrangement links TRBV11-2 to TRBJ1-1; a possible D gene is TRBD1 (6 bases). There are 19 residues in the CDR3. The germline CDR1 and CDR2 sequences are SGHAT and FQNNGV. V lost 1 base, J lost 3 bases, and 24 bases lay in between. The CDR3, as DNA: TGTGCCAGCAGCTTAGTTCCCGGGGGCGGTGATGGTTGGGACACTGAAGCTTTCTTT. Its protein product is CASSLVPGGGDGWDTEAFF.

As DNA, the CDR3 is TGTGCCACCAGCTGGAGGCTAGCGGGTACCGGGGAGCTGTTTTTT. Translation: CATSWRLAGTGELFF. The rearrangement links TRBV15 to TRBJ2-2; 8 bases agree with TRBD2. V lost 5 bases to trimming and J lost 5 bases; unmatched junction nucleotides: 7. This CDR3 spans 15 amino acids. Germline V gene sequence: CDR1 LNHNV, CDR2 YYDKDF (reference sequence).

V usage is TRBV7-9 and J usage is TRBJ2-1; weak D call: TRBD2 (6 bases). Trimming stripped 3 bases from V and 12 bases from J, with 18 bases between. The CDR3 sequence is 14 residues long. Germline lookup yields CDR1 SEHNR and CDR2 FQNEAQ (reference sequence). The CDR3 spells CASSLKGQMGGQFF. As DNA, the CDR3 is TGTGCCAGCAGCTTGAAGGGTCAGATGGGGGGGCAGTTCTTC.

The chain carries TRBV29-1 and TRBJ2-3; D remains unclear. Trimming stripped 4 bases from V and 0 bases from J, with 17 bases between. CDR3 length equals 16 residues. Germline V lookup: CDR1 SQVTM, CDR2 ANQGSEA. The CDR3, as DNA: TGCAGCGTTGGTGGAACACCCCAACTCAGCACAGATACGCAGTATTTT. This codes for CSVGGTPQLSTDTQYF.

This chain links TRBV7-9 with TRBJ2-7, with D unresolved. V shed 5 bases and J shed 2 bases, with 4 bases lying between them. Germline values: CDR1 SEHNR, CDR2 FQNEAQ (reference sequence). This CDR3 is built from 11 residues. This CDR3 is CASSVTYEQYF. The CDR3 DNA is TGTGCCAGCAGCGTAACCTACGAGCAGTACTTC.

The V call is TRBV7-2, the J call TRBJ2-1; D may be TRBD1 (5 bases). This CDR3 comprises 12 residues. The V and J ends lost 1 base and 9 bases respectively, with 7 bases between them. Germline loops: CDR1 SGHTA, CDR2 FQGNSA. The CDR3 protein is CASSLDQGEQFF. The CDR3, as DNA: TGTGCCAGCAGCTTAGATCAGGGTGAGCAGTTCTTC.

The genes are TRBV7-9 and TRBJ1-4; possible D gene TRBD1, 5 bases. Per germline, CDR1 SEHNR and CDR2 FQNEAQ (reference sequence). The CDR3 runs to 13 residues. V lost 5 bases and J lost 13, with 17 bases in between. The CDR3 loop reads CASSPRDQRRLFF. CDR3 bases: TGTGCCAGCAGCCCGAGGGACCAAAGAAGACTGTTTTTT.

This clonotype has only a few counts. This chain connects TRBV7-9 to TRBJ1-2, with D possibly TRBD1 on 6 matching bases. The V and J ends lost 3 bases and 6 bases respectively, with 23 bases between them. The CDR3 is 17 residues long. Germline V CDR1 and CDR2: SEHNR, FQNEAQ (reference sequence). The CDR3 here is CASSFAVSGRGENGYTF. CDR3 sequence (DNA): TGTGCCAGCAGCTTCGCCGTGAGTGGCAGGGGAGAGAATGGCTACACCTTC.

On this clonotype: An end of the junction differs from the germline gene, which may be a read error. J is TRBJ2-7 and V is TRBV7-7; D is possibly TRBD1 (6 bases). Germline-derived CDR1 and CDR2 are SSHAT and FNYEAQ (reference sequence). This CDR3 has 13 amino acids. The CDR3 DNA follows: TGTGCTAGCAGCCTGAAACAGGGATACGAGCAGTACTTC. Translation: CASSLKQGYEQYF.

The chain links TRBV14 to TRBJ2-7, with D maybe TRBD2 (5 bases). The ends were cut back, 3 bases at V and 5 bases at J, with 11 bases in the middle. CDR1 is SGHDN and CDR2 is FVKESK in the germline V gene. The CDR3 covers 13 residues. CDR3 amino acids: CASSHPSLHEQYF. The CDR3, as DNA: TGTGCCAGCAGCCACCCTAGCCTCCACGAGCAGTACTTC.

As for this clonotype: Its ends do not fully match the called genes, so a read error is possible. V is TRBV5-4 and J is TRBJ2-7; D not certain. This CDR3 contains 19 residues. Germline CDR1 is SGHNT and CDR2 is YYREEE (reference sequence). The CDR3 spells CASSQAPYSTHRYRYEQYF. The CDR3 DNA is TGCGCCAGCAGCCAGGCGCCGTACAGCACCCATCGCTACCGTTACGAGCAGTACTTC.

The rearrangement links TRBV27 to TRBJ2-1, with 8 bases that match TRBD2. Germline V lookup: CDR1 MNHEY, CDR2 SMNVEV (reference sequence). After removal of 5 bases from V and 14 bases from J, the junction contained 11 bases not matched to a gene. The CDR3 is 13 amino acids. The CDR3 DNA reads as TGTGCCAGCAGTGGGACTAGACTTTTTGTTGAGTTCTTC. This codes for CASSGTRLFVEFF.

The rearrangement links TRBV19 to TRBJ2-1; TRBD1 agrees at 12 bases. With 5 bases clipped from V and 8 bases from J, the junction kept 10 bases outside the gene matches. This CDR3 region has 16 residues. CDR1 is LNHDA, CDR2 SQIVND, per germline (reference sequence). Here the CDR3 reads CASSQQPGQGADEQFF. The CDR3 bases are TGTGCCAGTAGTCAGCAACCGGGACAGGGGGCGGATGAGCAGTTCTTC. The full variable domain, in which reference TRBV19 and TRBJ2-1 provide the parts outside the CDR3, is DGGITQSPKYLFRKEGQNVTLSCEQNLNHDAMYWYRQDPGQGLRLIYYSQIVNDFQKGDIAEGYSVSREKKESFPLTVTSAQKNPTAFYLCASSQQPGQGADEQFFGPGTRLTVL.

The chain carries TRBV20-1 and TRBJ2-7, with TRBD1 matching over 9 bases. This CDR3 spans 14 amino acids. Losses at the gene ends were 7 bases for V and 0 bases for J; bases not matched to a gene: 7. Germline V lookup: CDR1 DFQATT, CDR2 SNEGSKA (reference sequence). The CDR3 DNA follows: TGCAGTGTCCTTGGACAGGGGAGCTCCTACGAGCAGTACGTC. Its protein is CSVLGQGSSYEQYV.

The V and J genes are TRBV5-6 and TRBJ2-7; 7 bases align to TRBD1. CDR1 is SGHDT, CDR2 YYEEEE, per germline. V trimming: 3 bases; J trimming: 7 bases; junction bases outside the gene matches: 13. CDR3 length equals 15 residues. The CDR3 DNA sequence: TGTGCCAGCAGCTCGGTCTCAGGGGGAAAGGGGGAGCAGTACTTC. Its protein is CASSSVSGGKGEQYF.

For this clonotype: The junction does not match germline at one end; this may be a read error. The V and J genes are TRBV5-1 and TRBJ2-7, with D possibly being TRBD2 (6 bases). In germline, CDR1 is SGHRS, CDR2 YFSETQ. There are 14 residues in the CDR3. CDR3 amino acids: CASSLGPGENEQYF. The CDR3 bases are TGTGCCAGCAGCTTGGGGCCGGGGGAGAACGAGCAGTACTTC.

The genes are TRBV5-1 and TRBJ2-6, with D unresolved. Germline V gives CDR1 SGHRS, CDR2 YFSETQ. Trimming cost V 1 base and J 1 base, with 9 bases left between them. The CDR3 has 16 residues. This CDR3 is CASSLSLGSGANVLTF. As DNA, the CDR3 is TGCGCCAGCAGCTTGTCATTAGGGTCTGGGGCCAACGTCCTGACTTTC.

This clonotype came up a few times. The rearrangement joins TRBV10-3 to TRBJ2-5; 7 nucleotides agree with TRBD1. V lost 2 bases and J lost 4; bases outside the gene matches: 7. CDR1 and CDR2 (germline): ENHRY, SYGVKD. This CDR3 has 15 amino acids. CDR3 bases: TGTGCCATCAGTGAGGAGGTAGGGGGCAGAGAGACCCAGTACTTC. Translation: CAISEEVGGRETQYF.